The rows below give T cell receptor beta chains drawn from one sample of a study of blood T cell repertoires in COVID-19. Sequenced by immunoSEQ multiplex PCR; TCRdb stores in-frame clones only, minus some. The repertoire has fewer than 200,000 clones, 85% of them found once; the top ten carry 5% to 6%. Specimen: peripheral blood. The receptors originated from a woman between 50 and 59 years old with COVID-19, enrolled during active disease. CDR3s include the opening cysteine and the closing phenylalanine or tryptophan. D genes are given only for firm matches. Rows give clone size only sometimes, using once, few, many, or a class for an expanded clone.

size	V	J	D	CDR3	DNA
.	TRBV5-6	TRBJ1-2	TRBD1	CASSFQGAYGYTF	TGTGCCAGCAGCTTCCAGGGGGCTTATGGCTACACCTTC
.	TRBV19	TRBJ2-6	.	CASSIGLTALSSGANVLTF	TGTGCCAGTAGTATTGGCTTGACAGCGCTGAGCTCTGGGGCCAACGTCCTGACTTTC
.	TRBV12-5	TRBJ2-5	TRBD1	CASGGGQGRETQYF	TGTGCTAGTGGTGGGGGACAGGGTCGGGAGACCCAGTACTTC
.	TRBV30	TRBJ1-1	.	CAWSRGAGHTEAFF	TGTGCCTGGAGTCGGGGGGCAGGGCACACTGAAGCTTTCTTT
once	TRBV7-2	TRBJ2-2	TRBD2	CASSSTSGVPGELFF	TGTGCCAGCAGCTCGACTAGCGGGGTGCCAGGGGAGCTGTTTTTT
.	TRBV11-2	TRBJ2-4	.	CASSTWAGEAKNIQYF	TGTGCCAGCAGCACATGGGCAGGGGAGGCCAAAAACATTCAGTACTTC
.	TRBV5-1	TRBJ1-1	.	CASSFEYSGTEAFF	TGCGCCAGCAGCTTCGAGTACAGTGGCACTGAAGCTTTCTTT
.	TRBV28	TRBJ2-7	.	CASSSQGTSYEQYF	TGTGCCAGCAGTTCGCAGGGGACATCCTACGAGCAGTACTTC
.	TRBV19	TRBJ1-6	.	CASSRESYNSPLHF	TGTGCCAGTAGTCGGGAATCTTATAATTCACCCCTCCACTTT
.	TRBV2	TRBJ2-3	TRBD2	CASSRGWGGTTDTQYF	TGTGCCAGCAGCCGAGGATGGGGGGGGACCACAGATACGCAGTATTTT
.	TRBV3-1/TRBV3-2	TRBJ2-5	TRBD2	CASRKAGASQETQYF	TGTGCCAGCAGGAAAGCGGGGGCAAGCCAAGAGACCCAGTACTTC
.	TRBV7-2	TRBJ2-1	.	CASSLTESSYNEQFF	TGTGCCAGCAGCTTGACAGAGTCCTCCTACAATGAGCAGTTCTTC
.	TRBV6-5	TRBJ1-2	.	CASRKGTTTNYGYTF	TGTGCCAGCAGAAAAGGGACAACAACTAACTATGGCTACACCTTC
.	TRBV7-6	TRBJ2-1	.	CASSLGAFSYNEQFF	TGTGCCAGCAGCTTGGGCGCTTTCTCCTACAATGAGCAGTTCTTC
once	TRBV18	TRBJ1-4	TRBD1	CASSPPGQTNEKLFF	TGTGCCAGCTCACCACCGGGACAGACGAATGAAAAACTGTTTTTT
.	TRBV2	TRBJ2-7	TRBD1	CASRGQGVAYEQYF	TGTGCCAGCAGGGGACAGGGGGTGGCCTACGAGCAGTACTTC